The entry below gives a single T cell receptor beta chain sequence along with its context. Its specificity is unknown. Profiling relied on immunoSEQ multiplex PCR, and the TCRdb table lists in-frame clones only, not all of them. Of tens of thousands of clones listed, approximately 91% are singletons. The sample is drawn from a study of T cell responses to AZD1222 COVID-19 vaccine. Study results and caveats: Breadth and depth of Spike-specific TCRs rose after two AZD1222 doses.

V lost 0 bases to trimming and J lost 3 bases; unmatched junction nucleotides: 5. Germline V lookup: CDR1 LGHNA, CDR2 YSLEER. The CDR3 has 15 amino acids. The chain links TRBV4-3 to TRBJ2-7; 7 nucleotides align to TRBD2. The sequence was obtained from an adult who received the AZD1222 COVID-19 vaccine. Material: peripheral blood, obtained 28 days after the second AZD1222 dose. CDR3 amino acids: CASSQELAIFYEQYF. The CDR3 DNA follows: TGCGCCAGCAGCCAAGAACTAGCGATCTTCTACGAGCAGTACTTC.